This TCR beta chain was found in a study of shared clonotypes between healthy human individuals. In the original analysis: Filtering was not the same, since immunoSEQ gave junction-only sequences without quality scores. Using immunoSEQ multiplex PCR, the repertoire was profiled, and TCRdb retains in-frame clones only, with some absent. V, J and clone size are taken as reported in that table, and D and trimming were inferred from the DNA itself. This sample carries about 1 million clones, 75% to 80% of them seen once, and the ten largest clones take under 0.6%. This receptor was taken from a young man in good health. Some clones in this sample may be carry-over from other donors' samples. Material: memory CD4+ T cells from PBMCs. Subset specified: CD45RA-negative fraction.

The CDR3 DNA is TGTGCCAGCAGTTCCGGGACAGGGACTAGCACAGATACGCAGTATTTT. The encoded protein is CASSSGTGTSTDTQYF. The chain is built from TRBV27 and TRBJ2-3, with TRBD1 matching 9 bases. The CDR3 contains 16 residues. J lost 0 bases, V lost 4 bases, and 5 bases had no gene match. CDR1 MNHEY and CDR2 SMNVEV come from the germline V gene (reference sequence).